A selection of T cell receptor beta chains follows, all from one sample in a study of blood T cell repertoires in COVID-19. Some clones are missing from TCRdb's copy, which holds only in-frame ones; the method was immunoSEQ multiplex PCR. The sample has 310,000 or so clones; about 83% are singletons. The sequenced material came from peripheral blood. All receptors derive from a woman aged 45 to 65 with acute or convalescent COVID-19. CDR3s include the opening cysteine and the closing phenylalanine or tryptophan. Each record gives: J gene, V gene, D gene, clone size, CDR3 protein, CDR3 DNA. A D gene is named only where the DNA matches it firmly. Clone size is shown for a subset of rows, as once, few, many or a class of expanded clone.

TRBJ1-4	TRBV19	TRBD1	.	CAKGQGREKLFF	TGTGCCAAGGGACAGGGAAGGGAAAAACTGTTTTTT
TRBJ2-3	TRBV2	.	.	CASSPTADTQYF	TGTGCCAGCAGCCCGACAGCAGATACGCAGTATTTT
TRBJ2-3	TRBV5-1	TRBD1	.	CASSSKTGGFTDTQYF	TGCGCCAGCAGCTCCAAAACAGGGGGCTTCACAGATACGCAGTATTTT
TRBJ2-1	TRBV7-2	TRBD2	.	CASSPREGRVSYNEQFF	TGTGCCAGCAGCCCTCGGGAGGGTAGGGTGTCCTACAATGAGCAGTTCTTC
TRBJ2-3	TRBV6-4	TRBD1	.	CASRPGQGSAQYF	TGTGCCAGCAGACCGGGACAGGGGAGTGCGCAGTATTTT
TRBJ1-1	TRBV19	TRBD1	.	CASSIVAGGVGTEAFF	TGTGCCAGTAGTATTGTGGCAGGGGGTGTCGGGACTGAAGCTTTCTTT
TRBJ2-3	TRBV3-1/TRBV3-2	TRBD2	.	CASSQDLLAGGKDTQYF	TGTGCCAGCAGCCAAGATCTTCTAGCGGGAGGTAAAGATACGCAGTATTTT
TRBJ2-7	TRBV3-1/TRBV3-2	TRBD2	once	CASSPVPTGGRHEQYF	TGTGCCAGCAGCCCCGTCCCGACGGGAGGTCGCCACGAGCAGTACTTC
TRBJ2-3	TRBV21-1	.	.	CASNSSGPSTDTQYF	TGTGCCAGCAATTCGAGCGGGCCTAGCACAGATACGCAGTATTTT
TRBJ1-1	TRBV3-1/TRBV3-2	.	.	CASSQAWSDTEAFF	TGTGCCAGCAGCCAAGCTTGGTCGGACACTGAAGCTTTCTTT
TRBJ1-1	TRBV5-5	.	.	CASSAAGRRAEAFF	TGTGCCAGCAGCGCGGCAGGGAGGAGGGCTGAAGCTTTCTTT
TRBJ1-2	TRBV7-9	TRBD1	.	CASSSSRDRGYGYTF	TGTGCCAGCAGCTCCTCCCGGGACAGGGGCTATGGCTACACCTTC
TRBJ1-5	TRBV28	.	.	CASSKQESPQHF	TGTGCCAGCAGCAAACAGGAGTCTCCCCAGCATTTT
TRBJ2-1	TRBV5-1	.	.	CASSLAEGTLYTNEQFF	TGCGCCAGCAGCTTGGCCGAAGGGACTCTCTATACCAATGAGCAGTTCTTC
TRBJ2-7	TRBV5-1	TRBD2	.	CASRVSGRPEQYF	TGCGCCAGCAGGGTTAGCGGGAGGCCTGAGCAGTACTTC
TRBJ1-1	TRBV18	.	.	CASSPPQTALGPEAFF	TGTGCCAGCTCACCACCTCAGACAGCCCTTGGGCCAGAAGCTTTCTTT
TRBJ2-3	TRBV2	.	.	CASPTSAPGTDTQYF	TGTGCCAGTCCGACTAGTGCTCCGGGCACAGATACGCAGTATTTT